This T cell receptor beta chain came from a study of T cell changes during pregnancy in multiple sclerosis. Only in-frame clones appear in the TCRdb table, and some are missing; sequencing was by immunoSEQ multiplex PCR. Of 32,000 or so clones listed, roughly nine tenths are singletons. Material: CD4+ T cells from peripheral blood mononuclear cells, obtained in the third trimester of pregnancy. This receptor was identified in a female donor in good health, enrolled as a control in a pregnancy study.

The CDR3 sequence is CASGTGIWGTKIYNEQFF. The CDR3 nucleotides are TGTGCCAGCGGGACAGGGATATGGGGGACTAAGATTTACAATGAGCAGTTCTTC. The rearrangement uses TRBV28 and TRBJ2-1; TRBD1 aligns across 9 bases. This CDR3 is 18 amino acids long. CDR1 is MDHEN, CDR2 SYDVKM, per germline. The trim removed 8 bases at V and 4 bases at J, leaving 18 bases unmatched.